This entry is about one T cell receptor (beta chain). The data belong to a study of cytomegalovirus exposure and HLA in healthy donors. In the study overall: A subsequent analysis reported that the roughly 120 validation repertoires were produced on the same platform that had also been used for the 550 to 750 first-cohort repertoires.

Some clones are missing from TCRdb's copy, which holds only in-frame ones; the method was immunoSEQ multiplex PCR. The table lists 180,000 or so clones, around nine tenths of them singletons. CDR1 is SGHRS and CDR2 is YFSETQ in the germline V gene. This CDR3 contains 14 residues. The V and J ends lost 4 bases and 4 bases respectively, with 14 bases between them. The sample consisted of PBMCs. The rearrangement links TRBV5-1 to TRBJ1-1; D may be TRBD1 (6 bases). The TCR originated in a woman in her 30s in good health and CMV-seronegative. This CDR3 is CASSRGMGATEAFF. CDR3 nucleotides: TGCGCCAGCAGCCGAGGTATGGGGGCCACTGAAGCTTTCTTT. The whole variable domain, filled in from reference TRBV5-1 and TRBJ1-1, reads KAGVTQTPRYLIKTRGQQVTLSCSPISGHRSVSWYQQTPGQGLQFLFEYFSETQRNKGNFPGRFSGRQFSNSRSEMNVSTLELGDSALYLCASSRGMGATEAFFGQGTRLTVV.